These T cell receptor beta chains were read from a single sample in a study of regulatory T cells in long-lasting Graves disease. TCRdb independently ran MiXCR on the multiplex PCR reads; one entry per CDR3 protein. The sample has approximately 360,000 distinct CDR3 sequences, 12% seen once. These same data were also listed under a study on T cells in Graves' hyperthyroidism and ophthalmopathy.

This specimen consisted of peripheral blood mononuclear cells (PBMCs), obtained at new diagnosis, from a patient treated with antithyroid drugs. Every receptor here comes from a woman in her late teens or twenties with Graves disease. Both conserved end residues are part of each CDR3. A D gene is named only where the DNA matches it firmly. Size tells how often a clone was seen (once, few, many) or the class of an expanded clone, and some rows leave it out.

j_call | clone_size | v_call | d_call | cdr3_nt | cdr3_aa
TRBJ2-5 | many | TRBV11-2 | TRBD1 | TGTGCCAGCAAGAGGGACAGGGGAGTAGAGACCCAGTACTTC | CASKRDRGVETQYF
TRBJ2-3 | many | TRBV24-1 | - | TGTGCCACCAGTGACCCACTCCGGGGTCGCACAGATACGCAGTATTTT | CATSDPLRGRTDTQYF
TRBJ2-7 | many | TRBV28 | TRBD2 | TGTGCCAGCAGCCGACTAGCGGGACTTACGTTCTACGAGCAGTACTTC | CASSRLAGLTFYEQYF
TRBJ2-1 | - | TRBV20-1 | TRBD2 | TGCAGTGCTAGCCGGACTAGCGGGGCGCCCTACAATGAGCAGTTCTTC | CSASRTSGAPYNEQFF
TRBJ2-1 | few | TRBV3-1 | - | TGTGCCAGCAAAACCAGAGACAATGAGCAGTTCTTC | CASKTRDNEQFF
TRBJ2-3 | - | TRBV5-1 | - | TGCGCCAGCAGCTTGACCCGGGACACAGATACGCAGTATTTT | CASSLTRDTDTQYF
TRBJ2-3 | - | TRBV19 | - | TGTGCCAGTAGTCCCCTTACATCGGGAACAGATACGCAGTATTTT | CASSPLTSGTDTQYF
TRBJ1-6 | many | TRBV6-2/TRBV6-3 | - | TGTGCCAGCAGTTTAACCTATTATGGGACAATGGATGATTCACCCCTCCACTTT | CASSLTYYGTMDDSPLHF
TRBJ1-2 | - | TRBV7-9 | - | TGTGCCAGCAGCCAAGATCAAATTCAGGAGACTAACTATGGCTACACCTTC | CASSQDQIQETNYGYTF
TRBJ2-2 | few | TRBV24-1 | - | TGTGCCACCAGTGATGCCGCAGGGGCCACCGGGGAGCTGTTTTTT | CATSDAAGATGELFF
TRBJ2-5 | many | TRBV7-2 | TRBD1 | TGTGCCAGCAGCAGGGGGCCACAAGAGACCCAGTACTTC | CASSRGPQETQYF
TRBJ1-2 | many | TRBV10-3 | TRBD1 | TGTGCCATCAGTGAGGGACAGGGGTATGGCTACACCTTC | CAISEGQGYGYTF
TRBJ1-6 | many | TRBV12-3/TRBV12-4 | TRBD1 | TGTGCCAGCAGTTCAGACAGGGGCAATTCACCCCTCCACTTT | CASSSDRGNSPLHF
TRBJ2-5 | many | TRBV28 | TRBD2 | TGTGCCAGCAGTCCGCCGGGACTAGCAAGAGAGACCCAGTACTTC | CASSPPGLARETQYF
TRBJ2-4 | many | TRBV6-1 | - | TGTGCCAGCAGTGGACTCCAGGTCGACATTCAGTACTTC | CASSGLQVDIQYF
TRBJ1-6 | many | TRBV5-8 | TRBD1 | TGTGCCAGCAGCCCTGCGGCAGGGGGAAATAATTCACCCCTCCACTTT | CASSPAAGGNNSPLHF
TRBJ1-2 | - | TRBV20-1 | TRBD1 | TGCAGTGCTATACAGGGGCTCGATGGCTACACCTTC | CSAIQGLDGYTF